A selection of T cell receptor beta chains follows, all from one sample in a study of blood T cell repertoires in COVID-19. The protocol was immunoSEQ multiplex PCR, while the TCRdb copy is restricted to in-frame clones and leaves out a portion. The repertoire holds about 170,000 clones, with approximately 92% as singletons. The source material was peripheral blood. These receptors were collected from a woman between 45 and 65 years old with acute or convalescent COVID-19. The CDR3 runs from the conserved cysteine through the conserved F or W. Each record gives: CDR3 length, clone size, V gene, J gene, D gene, CDR3 DNA, CDR3 protein. The D gene is left open where the match is weak. Size is omitted from some rows. Given values are once, few, many or a class for expanded clones.

len: 14
abundance: once
v_gene: TRBV12-5
j_gene: TRBJ1-1
d_gene: TRBD1
CDR3nt: TGTGCTAGTGGCCATCCTCAGGGACAGGGTGAAGCTTTCTTT
CDR3aa: CASGHPQGQGEAFF

len: 14
abundance: -
v_gene: TRBV5-1
j_gene: TRBJ1-2
d_gene: TRBD1
CDR3nt: TGCGCCAGCAGCTTGGGACAGGGGATATATGGCTACACCTTC
CDR3aa: CASSLGQGIYGYTF

len: 15
abundance: -
v_gene: TRBV3-1/TRBV3-2
j_gene: TRBJ2-7
d_gene: TRBD1
CDR3nt: TGTGCCAGCAGCCAAGAGACAGGGATCTCCTACGAGCAGTACTTC
CDR3aa: CASSQETGISYEQYF

len: 13
abundance: -
v_gene: TRBV5-5
j_gene: TRBJ1-1
d_gene: -
CDR3nt: TGTGCCAGCGCTAGGGGGAGAAACACTGAAGCTTTCTTT
CDR3aa: CASARGRNTEAFF

len: 13
abundance: once
v_gene: TRBV15
j_gene: TRBJ1-2
d_gene: TRBD1
CDR3nt: TGTGCCACCAGCAGGGACAGGGCCACTGGCTACACCTTC
CDR3aa: CATSRDRATGYTF

len: 13
abundance: -
v_gene: TRBV30
j_gene: TRBJ1-2
d_gene: -
CDR3nt: TGTGCCTGGAGTCCCCGACCGGGTTATGGCTACACCTTC
CDR3aa: CAWSPRPGYGYTF

len: 15
abundance: -
v_gene: TRBV18
j_gene: TRBJ2-1
d_gene: TRBD1
CDR3nt: TGTGCCAGCTCACCACTGGGACAGGGGAACAATGAGCAGTTCTTC
CDR3aa: CASSPLGQGNNEQFF

len: 13
abundance: -
v_gene: TRBV5-1
j_gene: TRBJ1-2
d_gene: -
CDR3nt: TGCGCCAGCAGCTTGGACGGTCGGGAAGGCTACACCTTC
CDR3aa: CASSLDGREGYTF

len: 15
abundance: -
v_gene: TRBV7-6
j_gene: TRBJ2-1
d_gene: TRBD1
CDR3nt: TGTGCCAGCAGACCCGCGGGACAGGGACACAATGAGCAGTTCTTC
CDR3aa: CASRPAGQGHNEQFF

len: 13
abundance: once
v_gene: TRBV6-5
j_gene: TRBJ1-5
d_gene: TRBD1
CDR3nt: TGTGCCAGCACCCGGGACAGGAATCAGCCCCAGCATTTT
CDR3aa: CASTRDRNQPQHF

len: 13
abundance: -
v_gene: TRBV7-2
j_gene: TRBJ1-5
d_gene: -
CDR3nt: TGTGCCAGCAGCTCCGGCCGGGGTCAGCCCCAGCATTTT
CDR3aa: CASSSGRGQPQHF

len: 13
abundance: -
v_gene: TRBV14
j_gene: TRBJ2-5
d_gene: -
CDR3nt: TGTGCCAGCAGCTTACTAGATCGGGAGACCCAGTACTTC
CDR3aa: CASSLLDRETQYF

len: 16
abundance: once
v_gene: TRBV28
j_gene: TRBJ2-5
d_gene: TRBD1
CDR3nt: TGTGCCAGCAGTCCCTTGGGACAGGAGTACCAAGAGACCCAGTACTTC
CDR3aa: CASSPLGQEYQETQYF

len: 13
abundance: -
v_gene: TRBV10-1
j_gene: TRBJ2-7
d_gene: -
CDR3nt: TGCGCCAGCAGTGGTGAGGGTTCCTACGAGCAGTACTTC
CDR3aa: CASSGEGSYEQYF

len: 15
abundance: once
v_gene: TRBV7-8
j_gene: TRBJ2-1
d_gene: TRBD2
CDR3nt: TGTGCCAGCAGCCTTCCGGGACTAGCGACCAATGAGCAGTTCTTC
CDR3aa: CASSLPGLATNEQFF

len: 13
abundance: -
v_gene: TRBV9
j_gene: TRBJ1-1
d_gene: -
CDR3nt: TGTGCCAGCAGCGTAACGGTCAACACTGAAGCTTTCTTT
CDR3aa: CASSVTVNTEAFF

len: 13
abundance: few
v_gene: TRBV30
j_gene: TRBJ1-5
d_gene: -
CDR3nt: TGTGCCTGGAGTGTAGGAGGGGAAAGAACCCAGCATTTT
CDR3aa: CAWSVGGERTQHF

len: 15
abundance: -
v_gene: TRBV27
j_gene: TRBJ2-7
d_gene: TRBD1
CDR3nt: TGTGCCAGCAGTCCCGGGACAGTGGGTTATGGGGAGCAGTACTTC
CDR3aa: CASSPGTVGYGEQYF

len: 11
abundance: few
v_gene: TRBV20-1
j_gene: TRBJ2-7
d_gene: -
CDR3nt: TGCAGTGCTAGGTCAGGTCACGAGCAGTACTTC
CDR3aa: CSARSGHEQYF

len: 14
abundance: -
v_gene: TRBV29-1
j_gene: TRBJ2-5
d_gene: TRBD1
CDR3nt: TGCAGCGCTAAACCAGGGACAGCTCAAGAGACCCAGTACTTC
CDR3aa: CSAKPGTAQETQYF

len: 16
abundance: once
v_gene: TRBV7-9
j_gene: TRBJ1-6
d_gene: -
CDR3nt: TGTGCCAGCAGCCGTACCGGGGTGGGTCTAGATTCACCCCTCCACTTT
CDR3aa: CASSRTGVGLDSPLHF

len: 14
abundance: -
v_gene: TRBV7-8
j_gene: TRBJ1-1
d_gene: TRBD1
CDR3nt: TGTGCCAGCAGCTCCGACAGGGGGAACACTGAAGCTTTCTTT
CDR3aa: CASSSDRGNTEAFF

len: 14
abundance: -
v_gene: TRBV2
j_gene: TRBJ1-4
d_gene: TRBD1
CDR3nt: TGTGCCAGCACGGGACAGGGGAGGAATGAAAAACTGTTTTTT
CDR3aa: CASTGQGRNEKLFF

len: 13
abundance: -
v_gene: TRBV25-1
j_gene: TRBJ2-3
d_gene: -
CDR3nt: TGTGCCAGCAGTTGGAGGGCCGAAGATACGCAGTATTTT
CDR3aa: CASSWRAEDTQYF

len: 15
abundance: -
v_gene: TRBV11-3
j_gene: TRBJ2-3
d_gene: TRBD1
CDR3nt: TGTGCCAGCAGCCCACGGACAGGGAGAACAGATACGCAGTATTTT
CDR3aa: CASSPRTGRTDTQYF

len: 17
abundance: -
v_gene: TRBV13
j_gene: TRBJ2-1
d_gene: -
CDR3nt: TGTGCCAGCAGCTTAATACCGCGGACAGGAGGGGGCAATGAGCAGTTCTTC
CDR3aa: CASSLIPRTGGGNEQFF

len: 16
abundance: -
v_gene: TRBV6-1
j_gene: TRBJ2-3
d_gene: TRBD1
CDR3nt: TGTGCCAGCAGTGCCAGAAGGACAGGGAACACAGATACGCAGTATTTT
CDR3aa: CASSARRTGNTDTQYF

len: 13
abundance: -
v_gene: TRBV24-1
j_gene: TRBJ1-1
d_gene: -
CDR3nt: TGTGCCACCAGTGATTTGGGAGGCACTGAAGCTTTCTTT
CDR3aa: CATSDLGGTEAFF

len: 14
abundance: -
v_gene: TRBV5-6
j_gene: TRBJ2-1
d_gene: -
CDR3nt: TGTGCCAGCAGCGATACCGGGGGAAACAATGAGCAGTTCTTC
CDR3aa: CASSDTGGNNEQFF

len: 14
abundance: -
v_gene: TRBV4-3
j_gene: TRBJ2-7
d_gene: TRBD1
CDR3nt: TGCGCCAGCAGCCAAGGACAGGGGGTTTCCGAGCAGTACTTC
CDR3aa: CASSQGQGVSEQYF

len: 16
abundance: -
v_gene: TRBV7-3
j_gene: TRBJ2-2
d_gene: -
CDR3nt: TGTGCCAGCAGCCCCCGTATGGGGGGAGGAACCGGGGAGCTGTTTTTT
CDR3aa: CASSPRMGGGTGELFF

len: 14
abundance: -
v_gene: TRBV3-1/TRBV3-2
j_gene: TRBJ1-1
d_gene: -
CDR3nt: TGTGCCAGCAGCCAAGAATCAGGTAACACTGAAGCTTTCTTT
CDR3aa: CASSQESGNTEAFF

len: 13
abundance: -
v_gene: TRBV28
j_gene: TRBJ1-2
d_gene: -
CDR3nt: TGTGCCGCAGACAGGTCTGGGCGTGATGGCTACACCTTC
CDR3aa: CAADRSGRDGYTF

len: 16
abundance: -
v_gene: TRBV5-1
j_gene: TRBJ2-2
d_gene: TRBD1
CDR3nt: TGCGCCAGCAGCTTGGCAGGACAGGGGGCCGCCGGGGAGCTGTTTTTT
CDR3aa: CASSLAGQGAAGELFF

len: 15
abundance: -
v_gene: TRBV24-1
j_gene: TRBJ1-4
d_gene: TRBD1
CDR3nt: TGTGCCACCAGTGACCCCGGACAGGATAATGAAAAACTGTTTTTT
CDR3aa: CATSDPGQDNEKLFF

len: 16
abundance: -
v_gene: TRBV6-5
j_gene: TRBJ1-2
d_gene: TRBD1
CDR3nt: TGTGCCAGCAGTTACGGACAGGGGGCGATTTCTAATGGCTACACCTTC
CDR3aa: CASSYGQGAISNGYTF

len: 15
abundance: once
v_gene: TRBV6-6
j_gene: TRBJ1-5
d_gene: TRBD1
CDR3nt: TGTGCCAGCAGTTCTCACACAGGGGACTATCAGCCCCAGCATTTT
CDR3aa: CASSSHTGDYQPQHF

len: 13
abundance: -
v_gene: TRBV18
j_gene: TRBJ2-5
d_gene: TRBD2
CDR3nt: TGTGCCAGCTCACCACTAGCGGGGGAGACCCAGTACTTC
CDR3aa: CASSPLAGETQYF

len: 17
abundance: once
v_gene: TRBV9
j_gene: TRBJ1-1
d_gene: -
CDR3nt: TGTGCCAGCAGCGTAGTCGGGGGGAGCGGCCTGAACACTGAAGCTTTCTTT
CDR3aa: CASSVVGGSGLNTEAFF

len: 15
abundance: -
v_gene: TRBV28
j_gene: TRBJ1-1
d_gene: TRBD1
CDR3nt: TGTGCCAGCAGTCCAGGGGGCAGGGGCCGCACTGAAGCTTTCTTT
CDR3aa: CASSPGGRGRTEAFF

len: 16
abundance: -
v_gene: TRBV7-6
j_gene: TRBJ2-7
d_gene: TRBD2
CDR3nt: TGTGCCAGCAGCAGCGGGACTAGCGGAACCACCTACGAGCAGTACTTC
CDR3aa: CASSSGTSGTTYEQYF

len: 14
abundance: -
v_gene: TRBV15
j_gene: TRBJ2-1
d_gene: -
CDR3nt: TGTGCCACCAGAAATACGGGGAACTACAATGAGCAGTTCTTC
CDR3aa: CATRNTGNYNEQFF

len: 14
abundance: -
v_gene: TRBV30
j_gene: TRBJ2-7
d_gene: TRBD1
CDR3nt: TGTGCCTGGAGTCCGGGACAGGGGGACTACGAGCAGTACTTC
CDR3aa: CAWSPGQGDYEQYF

len: 16
abundance: -
v_gene: TRBV7-9
j_gene: TRBJ1-2
d_gene: TRBD1
CDR3nt: TGTGCCAGCAGCTCCTCGGACAGGCCAGGGGTATATGGCTACACCTTC
CDR3aa: CASSSSDRPGVYGYTF

len: 16
abundance: -
v_gene: TRBV24-1
j_gene: TRBJ2-6
d_gene: TRBD1
CDR3nt: TGTGCCACCGGAACAGGGGGCAGCGCTGGGGCCAACGTCCTGACTTTC
CDR3aa: CATGTGGSAGANVLTF

len: 13
abundance: once
v_gene: TRBV9
j_gene: TRBJ2-3
d_gene: -
CDR3nt: TGTGCCAGCAGCGATAGGAGTACAGATACGCAGTATTTT
CDR3aa: CASSDRSTDTQYF

len: 18
abundance: -
v_gene: TRBV11-3
j_gene: TRBJ1-2
d_gene: TRBD1
CDR3nt: TGTGCCAGCAGCCCATCCTCTGACCCCGGGACAGGGGTTTTTGGCTACACCTTC
CDR3aa: CASSPSSDPGTGVFGYTF

len: 11
abundance: -
v_gene: TRBV29-1
j_gene: TRBJ2-7
d_gene: -
CDR3nt: TGCAGCGTCACCGGGAACTACGAGCAGTACTTC
CDR3aa: CSVTGNYEQYF

len: 15
abundance: -
v_gene: TRBV11-2
j_gene: TRBJ2-7
d_gene: -
CDR3nt: TGTGCCAGCAGCCGGCGGGCGAGTAGGGACTACGAGCAGTACTTC
CDR3aa: CASSRRASRDYEQYF

len: 16
abundance: once
v_gene: TRBV24-1
j_gene: TRBJ1-4
d_gene: -
CDR3nt: TGTGCCACCAGTGACCCCAAAAGAAGGGGGGGTGAAAAACTGTTTTTT
CDR3aa: CATSDPKRRGGEKLFF

len: 14
abundance: -
v_gene: TRBV6-1
j_gene: TRBJ1-1
d_gene: -
CDR3nt: TGTGCCAGCAGTGACCTCTATCATTACCCTGAAGCTTTCTTT
CDR3aa: CASSDLYHYPEAFF

len: 15
abundance: -
v_gene: TRBV5-1
j_gene: TRBJ2-3
d_gene: TRBD1
CDR3nt: TGCGCCAGCAGCCTGGACAGGGGGAACACAGATACGCAGTATTTT
CDR3aa: CASSLDRGNTDTQYF

len: 15
abundance: -
v_gene: TRBV3-1/TRBV3-2
j_gene: TRBJ2-2
d_gene: -
CDR3nt: TGTGCCAGCAGCCAAGTTATGCTAGCTTACGGGGAGCTGTTTTTT
CDR3aa: CASSQVMLAYGELFF

len: 13
abundance: -
v_gene: TRBV25-1
j_gene: TRBJ1-2
d_gene: -
CDR3nt: TGTGCCAGCAGCTCAAACGGGGGCTATGGCTACACCTTC
CDR3aa: CASSSNGGYGYTF

len: 14
abundance: once
v_gene: TRBV7-9
j_gene: TRBJ1-1
d_gene: -
CDR3nt: TGTGCCAGCCGGGACACAATTAGGAACACTGAAGCTTTCTTT
CDR3aa: CASRDTIRNTEAFF

len: 19
abundance: -
v_gene: TRBV7-6
j_gene: TRBJ2-5
d_gene: TRBD2
CDR3nt: TGTGCCAGCAGCTCCCCCCTTTCTGGGACTAGCGGGAAAGGCGAGACCCAGTACTTC
CDR3aa: CASSSPLSGTSGKGETQYF

len: 15
abundance: -
v_gene: TRBV7-9
j_gene: TRBJ1-4
d_gene: -
CDR3nt: TGTGCCAGCAGCCCTACAGGGACAACTAATGAAAAACTGTTTTTT
CDR3aa: CASSPTGTTNEKLFF